The rows below give T cell receptor beta chains drawn from one sample of a study of OX40 agonist ivuxolimab in advanced cancers. Produced via immunoSEQ multiplex PCR; TCRdb's table is partial and in-frame only. The sample carries almost 70,000 clones, around four fifths recorded once. The sequences come from CD4+ or CD8+ T cells sorted from blood, collected in a trial of the OX40 agonist ivuxolimab. The origin of the receptors is an adult with an advanced solid tumor such as melanoma, head and neck, liver or kidney cancer. Both conserved end residues are part of each CDR3. Each record gives: V gene, CDR3 protein.

V gene: TRBV11-2
CDR3 protein: CASSPDSRYGYTF

V gene: TRBV18
CDR3 protein: CASSPLGLATYEQYF

V gene: TRBV6-6
CDR3 protein: CASSYPGATEAFF

V gene: TRBV27
CDR3 protein: CASQLRRNTEAFF

V gene: TRBV6-1
CDR3 protein: CATTRGEFNQPQHF

V gene: TRBV30
CDR3 protein: CAWSGRIGATGQYF

V gene: TRBV6-1
CDR3 protein: CASSEAYGRTGPLEQYF

V gene: TRBV29-1
CDR3 protein: CSVTIGVSSYEQYF

V gene: TRBV30
CDR3 protein: CAWSVRWRDGYTF

V gene: TRBV5-1
CDR3 protein: CASKTGTGSVEQYF

V gene: TRBV10-3
CDR3 protein: CAISESSGGYTF

V gene: TRBV2
CDR3 protein: CASKWDRGVETQYF

V gene: TRBV5-1
CDR3 protein: CASSLYLGYNEQFF

V gene: TRBV5-4
CDR3 protein: CASSFMLGLSGYTF

V gene: TRBV29-1
CDR3 protein: CSVEDPTGYTF

V gene: TRBV27
CDR3 protein: CASRRGGANGEAFF

V gene: TRBV19
CDR3 protein: CASSNGRRYEQYF